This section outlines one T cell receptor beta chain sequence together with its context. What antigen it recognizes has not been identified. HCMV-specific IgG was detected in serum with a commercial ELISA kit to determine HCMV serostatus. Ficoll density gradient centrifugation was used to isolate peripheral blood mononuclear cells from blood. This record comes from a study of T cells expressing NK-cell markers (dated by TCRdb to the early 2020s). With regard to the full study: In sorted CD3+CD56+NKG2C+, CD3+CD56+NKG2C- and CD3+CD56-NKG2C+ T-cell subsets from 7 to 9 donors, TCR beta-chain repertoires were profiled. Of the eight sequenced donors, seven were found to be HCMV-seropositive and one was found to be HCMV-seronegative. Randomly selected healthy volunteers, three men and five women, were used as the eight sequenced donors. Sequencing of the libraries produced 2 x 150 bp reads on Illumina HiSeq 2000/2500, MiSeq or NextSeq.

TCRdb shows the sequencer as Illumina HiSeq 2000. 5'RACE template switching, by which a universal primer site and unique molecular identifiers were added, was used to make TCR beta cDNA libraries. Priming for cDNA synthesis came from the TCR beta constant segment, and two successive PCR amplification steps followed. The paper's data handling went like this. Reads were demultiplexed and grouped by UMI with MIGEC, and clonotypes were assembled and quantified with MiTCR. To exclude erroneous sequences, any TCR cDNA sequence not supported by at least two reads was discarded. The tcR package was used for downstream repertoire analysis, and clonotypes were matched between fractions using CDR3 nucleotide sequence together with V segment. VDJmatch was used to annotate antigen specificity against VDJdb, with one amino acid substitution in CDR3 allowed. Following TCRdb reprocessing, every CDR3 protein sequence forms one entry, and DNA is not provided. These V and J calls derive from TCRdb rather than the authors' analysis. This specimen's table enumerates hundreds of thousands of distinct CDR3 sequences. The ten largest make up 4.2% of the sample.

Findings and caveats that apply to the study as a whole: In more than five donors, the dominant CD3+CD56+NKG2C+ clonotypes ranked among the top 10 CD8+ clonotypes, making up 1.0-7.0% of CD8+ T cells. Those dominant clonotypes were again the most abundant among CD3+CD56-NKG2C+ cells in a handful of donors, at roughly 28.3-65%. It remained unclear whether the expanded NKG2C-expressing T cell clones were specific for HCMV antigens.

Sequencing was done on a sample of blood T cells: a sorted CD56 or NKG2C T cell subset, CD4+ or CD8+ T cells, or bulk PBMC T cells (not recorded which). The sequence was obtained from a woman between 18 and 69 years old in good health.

The CDR3 is CASSVGEVVGPYSNQPQHF. The V gene is TRBV5-4 and the J gene is TRBJ1-5. Based on the germline V gene (reference sequence), the CDR1 and CDR2 sequences are SGHNT and YYREEE. Including the terminal cysteine and phenylalanine, the CDR3 comprises 19 residues. No DNA was logged.